Each of the 24 T cell receptor beta chains below was sequenced from the same sample in a study of cytomegalovirus exposure and HLA in healthy donors. The PCR ran on 60 Vbeta and 13 Jbeta primers. Generated by immunoSEQ multiplex PCR, the TCRdb table keeps only in-frame clones and is missing some. This table holds 100,000 to 150,000 clones, less than 80% found once. The sequencing input was PBMCs. The receptors come from a man aged 30 to 39 in good health and CMV-seronegative.

This chain links TRBV29-1 with TRBJ1-1; D is undetermined. The CDR3 is 13 residues long. V lost 3 bases, J lost 5 bases, and 13 bases lay in between. CDR1 is SQVTM and CDR2 is ANQGSEA in the germline V gene. The CDR3 loop is CSVEVTGLTEAFF. The DNA of the CDR3 is TGCAGCGTTGAGGTCACGGGTTTGACTGAAGCTTTCTTT. Using reference TRBV29-1 and TRBJ1-1 for the parts outside the CDR3, the full variable domain is SAVISQKPSRDICQRGTSLTIQCQVDSQVTMMFWYRQQPGQSLTLIATANQGSEATYESGFVIDKFPISRPNLTFSTLTVSNMSPEDSSIYLCSVEVTGLTEAFFGQGTRLTVV.

The chain couples TRBV6-4 to TRBJ2-1, with 10 bases fitting TRBD2. CDR1 is MRHNA and CDR2 is SNTAGT in the germline V gene. Germline trimming cut 4 bases from V and 6 bases from J; bases unmatched to any gene: 9. The CDR3 totals 16 residues. CDR3 amino acids: CASSASELAGLNEQFF. CDR3 bases: TGTGCCAGCAGTGCCTCCGAACTAGCGGGGCTCAATGAGCAGTTCTTC.

V is TRBV7-2 and J is TRBJ1-1; 8 bases fit TRBD1. Germline loops: CDR1 SGHTA, CDR2 FQGNSA. Losses at the gene ends were 3 bases for V and 5 bases for J; bases not matched to a gene: 8. The CDR3 spans 15 residues. CDR3 in amino acids: CASSLEPTGGTEAFF. In nucleotides, the CDR3 is TGTGCCAGCAGCTTGGAGCCTACAGGGGGAACTGAAGCTTTCTTT.

With respect to this clone: The sample contains more than one DNA sequence encoding this CDR3. V and J are TRBV5-1 and TRBJ2-2; TRBD1 matches 7 bases. The CDR3 is 14 amino acids. Trimming removed 2 bases from V and 4 bases from J; junction bases left unmatched: 2. Germline CDR1 SGHRS, CDR2 YFSETQ. The CDR3 here is CASSLGQVTGELFF. CDR3 coding DNA: TGCGCCAGCAGCTTAGGACAGGTCACCGGGGAGCTGTTTTTT.

The CDR3 bases are TGTGCCAGTAGTCCCCTAGCGGGGGCGAAATCCGATAGGAGCAATCAGCCCCAGCATTTT. Translating gives CASSPLAGAKSDRSNQPQHF. The genes are TRBV19 and TRBJ1-5, with D possibly TRBD1 on 6 matching bases. CDR3 length equals 20 residues. Between the trimmed V and J ends, which lost 5 bases and 1 base, there was a span of 27 bases. Germline assignment: CDR1 LNHDA and CDR2 SQIVND (reference sequence).

The rearrangement links TRBV19 to TRBJ1-1; TRBD1 agrees at 7 bases. The CDR3 is made up of 15 amino acids. Germline loops: CDR1 LNHDA, CDR2 SQIVND (reference sequence). CDR3 residues: CATNKGGGLNTEAFF. Here the CDR3 DNA reads TGTGCTACTAATAAAGGGGGCGGCTTGAACACTGAAGCTTTCTTT.

The rearrangement links TRBV11-3 to TRBJ2-3, with TRBD1 identical over 8 bases. This CDR3 region has 15 residues. CDR1 and CDR2 (germline): SGHNT, YENEEA. V lost 5 bases to trimming and J lost 3 bases; unmatched junction nucleotides: 7. The CDR3 DNA reads as TGTGCCAGCAGCATAGGACAGGGTGGAACAGATACGCAGTATTTT. Its translation is CASSIGQGGTDTQYF.

This chain uses TRBV19 with TRBJ2-3; a weak D match, TRBD2 (6 bases). Germline loops: CDR1 LNHDA, CDR2 SQIVND (reference sequence). CDR3 length: 14 amino acids. V shed 5 bases and J shed 4 bases, with 13 bases lying between them. DNA for the CDR3: TGTGCCAGTAGTTCGGGAGTAGGGGCAGATACGCAGTATTTT. Residues: CASSSGVGADTQYF.

CDR3 coding DNA: TGTGCCAGCAGTTACCTAGGGGGTAACATTCAGTACTTC. It codes for CASSYLGGNIQYF. The chain recombines TRBV6-6 with TRBJ2-4, with a possible D match to TRBD1 (6 bases). The CDR3 sequence is 13 residues long. Germline loops: CDR1 MNHNY, CDR2 SVGAGI (reference sequence). Between the trimmed V and J ends, which lost 2 bases and 7 bases, there was a span of 9 bases.

The V call is TRBV28, the J call TRBJ2-7; no definite D call. Germline V CDR1 and CDR2: MDHEN, SYDVKM. The CDR3 is made up of 11 amino acids. V was pared by 5 bases and J by 4 bases, with 6 bases between. The CDR3 DNA reads as TGTGCCAGCAGTGTCCAATACGAGCAGTACTTC. The encoded protein is CASSVQYEQYF.

V and J are TRBV27 and TRBJ2-7; 7 positions match TRBD2. Germline V CDR1 and CDR2: MNHEY, SMNVEV (reference sequence). The CDR3 extends over 15 amino acids. Trimming cost V 5 bases and J 6 bases; bases outside gene matches: 13. CDR3 coding DNA: TGTGCCAGCAGTCCCCTGACTGGGGGGGACTCCGAGCAGTACTTC. This sequence encodes CASSPLTGGDSEQYF.

The chain combines TRBV5-1 with TRBJ2-5; D ambiguous. Trimming pared 2 bases from V and 1 base from J, leaving 9 bases between. The germline V gene has CDR1 SGHRS and CDR2 YFSETQ. This CDR3 is 14 amino acids long. The CDR3 protein is CASSFFLTQETQYF. The CDR3, as DNA: TGCGCCAGCAGCTTCTTTCTAACCCAAGAGACCCAGTACTTC.

This chain links TRBV29-1 with TRBJ2-1, with TRBD2 identical over 9 bases. The CDR3 extends over 15 amino acids. J lost 6 bases, V lost 4 bases, and 10 bases had no gene match. The germline CDR1 and CDR2 sequences are SQVTM and ANQGSEA. CDR3 protein: CSVAPSGGLVNEQFF. The CDR3 DNA sequence: TGCAGCGTTGCACCCAGCGGGGGGCTTGTCAATGAGCAGTTCTTC.

The gene calls are TRBV19 and TRBJ1-3; D may be TRBD1 (5 bases). Germline values: CDR1 LNHDA, CDR2 SQIVND (reference sequence). This CDR3 is 15 amino acids long. V gave up 5 bases and J gave up 0 bases, with 11 bases separating them. CDR3 in amino acids: CASSWDSLSGNTIYF. The CDR3 DNA reads TGTGCCAGTAGTTGGGACTCACTCTCTGGAAACACCATATATTTT.

The chain couples TRBV5-1 to TRBJ1-5; no definite D call. Germline V CDR1 and CDR2: SGHRS, YFSETQ. This CDR3 has 17 amino acids. The germline V and J ends were trimmed by 3 bases and 2 bases, with 18 bases remaining between them. The chain's CDR3 is CASSSPPIPQGNQPQHF. Written as DNA, the CDR3 is TGCGCCAGCAGCTCTCCGCCTATCCCGCAGGGCAATCAGCCCCAGCATTTT. Variable domain in full (rest from reference TRBV5-1 and TRBJ1-5): KAGVTQTPRYLIKTRGQQVTLSCSPISGHRSVSWYQQTPGQGLQFLFEYFSETQRNKGNFPGRFSGRQFSNSRSEMNVSTLELGDSALYLCASSSPPIPQGNQPQHFGDGTRLSIL.

This rearrangement joins TRBV7-2 to TRBJ2-4, with 15 bases fitting TRBD2. CDR3 length: 20 amino acids. The germline CDR1 and CDR2 sequences are SGHTA and FQGNSA. Trimming at V came to 0 bases and at J to 0 bases, leaving 6 bases not matched to a gene. As DNA, the CDR3 is TGTGCCAGCAGCTTAGCGGGACTAGCGGGGGGCGATCTAGCCAAAAACATTCAGTACTTC. Encoded protein: CASSLAGLAGGDLAKNIQYF.

V gene TRBV27 combines with J gene TRBJ1-1; no definite D call. This CDR3 comprises 14 residues. Germline V gene sequence: CDR1 MNHEY, CDR2 SMNVEV (reference sequence). Between the trimmed V and J ends, which lost 6 bases and 2 bases, there was a span of 13 bases. The CDR3 loop is CASSLAGTNTEAFF. CDR3 sequence (DNA): TGTGCCAGCAGCCTCGCGGGAACCAACACTGAAGCTTTCTTT.

This clone has a handful of counts. The rearrangement uses TRBV27 and TRBJ2-5, with 7 bases fitting TRBD1. Trimming at V came to 3 bases and at J to 5 bases, leaving 6 bases not matched to a gene. Germline V lookup: CDR1 MNHEY, CDR2 SMNVEV (reference sequence). The CDR3 extends over 14 amino acids. CDR3 DNA: TGTGCCAGCAGTTTGTTAGGGGGCAGGGAGACCCAGTACTTC. Translating gives CASSLLGGRETQYF.

CDR3 DNA sequence: TGTGCCAGCTCACTCTACTCCTACAATGAGCAGTTCTTC. It specifies CASSLYSYNEQFF. V usage is TRBV6-4 and J usage is TRBJ2-1; no clear D. The germline V and J ends were trimmed by 8 bases and 0 bases, with 8 bases remaining between them. The germline V gene has CDR1 MRHNA and CDR2 SNTAGT. The CDR3 totals 13 residues.

The J gene is TRBJ2-7, the V gene TRBV7-9, with D possibly matching TRBD2 (6 bases). The CDR3 has 17 amino acids. Germline V gene lookup returns CDR1 SEHNR and CDR2 FQNEAQ (reference sequence). V lost 3 bases to trimming and J lost 1 base, with 19 bases between them. Here the CDR3 DNA reads TGTGCCAGCAGCTTGGAGGGACTTCACCTTTTATCCTACGAGCAGTACTTC. Encoded protein: CASSLEGLHLLSYEQYF.

The sample holds one count of this clone. The genes are TRBV7-6 and TRBJ2-7, with TRBD2 identical over 7 bases. Germline lookup yields CDR1 SGHVS and CDR2 FNYEAQ. V dropped 5 bases and J dropped 2; count of bases not matched to a gene: 12. The CDR3 is 16 amino acids. The CDR3 bases are TGTGCCAGCAGCCTTGCTCGGGGAGGGGTTCCCTACGAGCAGTACTTC. Translation: CASSLARGGVPYEQYF.

The chain recombines TRBV7-9 with TRBJ1-2; TRBD1 aligns across 7 bases. This CDR3 comprises 17 residues. Trimming removed 10 bases from V and 5 bases from J; junction bases left unmatched: 22. Germline-derived CDR1 and CDR2 are SEHNR and FQNEAQ (reference sequence). CDR3 DNA sequence: TGTGCCATCCCACCGGGTGACCTGGGGGACAGTTCATATGGCTACACCTTC. This sequence encodes CAIPPGDLGDSSYGYTF.

The chain combines TRBV6-5 with TRBJ1-5, with 8 bases matching TRBD1. The CDR3 has 14 amino acids. Germline lookup yields CDR1 MNHEY and CDR2 SVGAGI. V dropped 6 bases and J dropped 3; count of bases not matched to a gene: 4. The DNA of the CDR3 is TGTGCCAGCAGCCCGGACAGGGTCAATCAGCCCCAGCATTTT. Translating gives CASSPDRVNQPQHF.

CDR3 sequence (DNA): TGCGCCAGCAGCCAACGTCAGGGACAAAATGGCTACACCTTC. It is translated as CASSQRQGQNGYTF. The chain has TRBV4-1 and TRBJ1-2, with D perhaps TRBD1 (6 bases). V was cut by 2 bases and J by 6 bases, with 13 bases left in between. The CDR3 loop spans 14 amino acids. Germline CDR1 reads MGHRA; CDR2 reads YSYEKL.